This entry concerns a single T cell receptor (beta chain). The antigen remains undetermined. Splitting of CD4+ cells produced CD45RA+ naive and CD45RA-negative memory subsets. The repertoire was sequenced with immunoSEQ multiplex PCR; TCRdb's copy has only in-frame clones and lacks some. The data show some 2.3 million clones, with 90% to 95% seen just once and 0.39% held by the top ten. The CDR3 spans 13 residues. Deletions cut 2 bases from V and 3 bases from J, with 8 bases between. The germline V gene encodes CDR1 SGHTA and CDR2 FQGNSA. The data were taken from a study of shared clonotypes between healthy human individuals. Study-level results: Generation probability values for non-shared clonotypes were lower than those for clonotypes shared by all four donors.

This sequence was found in a young man in good health. Some clones in this sample may be carry-over from other donors' samples. Sequencing used naive CD4+ T cells from PBMCs. Subset denoted: CD45RA+ positively selected. This rearrangement joins TRBV7-2 to TRBJ2-7; no clear D. CDR3 DNA sequence: TGTGCCAGCAGCTTAACTACCTTCTACGAGCAGTACTTC. Protein product: CASSLTTFYEQYF.